This T cell receptor (beta chain) originates from a study of technical replicates of blood from several donors. Sequenced by immunoSEQ multiplex PCR; TCRdb stores in-frame clones only, minus some. Among 55,000 to 75,000 clones listed, about 95% were seen once. This CDR3 is built from 16 residues. Germline CDR1 reads SGHRS; CDR2 reads YFSETQ. V was pared by 1 base and J by 0 bases, with 11 bases between. This chain links TRBV5-1 with TRBJ2-4; D not resolved. The specimen sequenced was PBMCs. The sequence derives from a human donor in good health. Some clones in this sample may be carry-over from other donors' samples. As DNA, the CDR3 is TGCGCCAGCAGCTTGTTAGTGGTTCTAGCCAAAAACATTCAGTACTTC. Translating gives CASSLLVVLAKNIQYF.